This section outlines one T cell receptor (beta chain) sequence together with its context. Its antigen is not yet known. Base qualities were left out, and no much larger clone turns up one base away. This sample was taken from a study of blood T cell repertoires in COVID-19 (dated by TCRdb to 2018 to 2021). For the study in its entirety: Samples from collaborators originated in the United States, Italy and Spain and spanned both the acute and convalescent phases of COVID-19. The material from the prospective study consisted of cDNA or gDNA derived from T cells, B-cell-depleted T cells, or PBMCs. Subjects who had been exposed to COVID-19, were actively infected with it, or had recovered from it provided the deeply sampled blood TCRbeta repertoires that made up the dataset. The repertoires were made available in a free public database intended to serve as a resource for research on the immune response to SARS-CoV-2. Samples were obtained from the ongoing ImmuneRACE study (first 160 participants) and from over 1,000 subjects provided by 6 global collaborators. A de-identified subject ID, COVID-19 status, age in years and sex were almost always included in the sample metadata. Where available, HLA class I and class II types were taken from metadata supplied by the sample provider and were not determined by assay-based typing.

V loses 0 bases, J loses 1 base, and the germline ends lie 5 bases apart. Its CDR3 holds 15 amino acids, cysteine through phenylalanine. This entry keeps only the CDR3 DNA: 45 bases, framed from base 1. As encoded in the germline V gene, CDR1 is SGDLS while CDR2 is YYNGEE. The full study reports these points: Clinical and demographic metadata were provided uncurated, with the amount varying by source and participant.

The immunoSEQ Assay, a bias-controlled multiplex PCR, was used to amplify TCRbeta CDR3 regions from genomic DNA. Processing in the source paper ran as follows. The number of nucleated cells in each sample was estimated by amplification of reference gene primers within the assay. To quantify the absolute abundance of each unique TCRbeta CDR3 rearrangement, sequence reads were collapsed and filtered. Productive Simpson clonality was computed per sample as the square root of Simpson's diversity index over productive rearrangements. TCRdb carries this immuneACCESS record with in-frame sequences only. Its versions omit some clonotypes, under half of them owing to an unresolved V gene in the studies checked, with the rest unexplained. V and J calls and clone size come straight from that table; D and trimming were deduced from the DNA. In all, the sample holds roughly 110,000 clones, and roughly 86% of those were seen once. The top ten clones comprise roughly 4% of the sample.

Each collaborating institution followed its own protocols to collect whole blood in K2EDTA tubes. For TCRbeta analysis, collaborators shipped samples as frozen whole blood, isolated PBMCs, or DNA extracted from either of those sample types. Recombination linked TRBV9 to TRBJ2-6; no D gene is confidently identified. The sequencing input was peripheral blood. The receptor comes from a man aged 40-49 years with acute or convalescent COVID-19. The CDR3 in this case is CASSVGSSGANVLTF. The nucleotide sequence is TGTGCCAGCAGCGTAGGTTCTTCTGGGGCCAACGTCCTGACTTTC.